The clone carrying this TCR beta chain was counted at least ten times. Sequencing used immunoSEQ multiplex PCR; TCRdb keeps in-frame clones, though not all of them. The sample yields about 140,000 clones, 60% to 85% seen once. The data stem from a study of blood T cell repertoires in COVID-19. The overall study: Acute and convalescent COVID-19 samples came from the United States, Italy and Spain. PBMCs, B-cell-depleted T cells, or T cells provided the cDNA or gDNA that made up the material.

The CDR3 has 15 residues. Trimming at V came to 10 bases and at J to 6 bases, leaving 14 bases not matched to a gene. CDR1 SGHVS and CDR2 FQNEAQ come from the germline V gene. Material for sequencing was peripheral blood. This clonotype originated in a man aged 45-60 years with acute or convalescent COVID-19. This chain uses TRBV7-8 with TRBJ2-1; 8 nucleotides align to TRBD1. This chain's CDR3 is CATDRGLDSFNEQFF. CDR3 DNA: TGTGCCACCGACAGGGGTCTCGATTCGTTCAATGAGCAGTTCTTC. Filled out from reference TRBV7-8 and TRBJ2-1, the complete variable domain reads GAGVSQSPRYKVAKRGQDVALRCDPISGHVSLFWYQQALGQGPEFLTYFQNEAQLDKSGLPSDRFFAERPEGSVSTLKIQRTQQEDSAVYLCATDRGLDSFNEQFFGPGTRLTVL.